Following are 4 T cell receptor beta chains from one sample sequenced in a study of T cell responses to AZD1222 COVID-19 vaccine. Some clones are missing from TCRdb's copy, which holds only in-frame ones; the method was immunoSEQ multiplex PCR. The table includes 87,000 or so clones, less than 90% detected once. The sample consisted of peripheral blood, taken on day 0 of AZD1222 vaccination. The receptors stem from an adult in good health.

The chain employs TRBV4-1 and TRBJ1-1; D remains unclear. V lost 1 base and J lost 5, with 11 bases in between. CDR1 is MGHRA and CDR2 is YSYEKL in the germline V gene. There are 14 residues in the CDR3. CDR3 nucleotides: TGCGCCAGCAGCCAAGGGATGGGAGGGACTGAAGCTTTCTTT. It yields the protein CASSQGMGGTEAFF.

The V and J genes are TRBV2 and TRBJ2-7; perhaps TRBD2 as D (6 bases). This CDR3 has 12 amino acids. V was trimmed by 9 bases and J by 1 base, leaving 10 bases between them. CDR1 and CDR2 (germline): SNHLY, FYNNEI. The CDR3 spells CARGTGSYEQYF. The CDR3 bases are TGTGCCAGAGGGACTGGATCCTACGAGCAGTACTTC.

This clone was seen ten or more times. This chain connects TRBV11-3 to TRBJ2-7; D may correspond to TRBD1 or TRBD2 (5 bases each). This CDR3 has 16 amino acids. V was shortened by 0 bases and J by 0 bases, with 12 bases between the two germline ends. Germline CDR1 SGHNT, CDR2 YENEEA. The CDR3, as DNA: TGTGCCAGCAGCTTAGAACGGGGCGGAGGCTCCTACGAGCAGTACTTC. Translating it yields CASSLERGGGSYEQYF.

V and J are TRBV7-3 and TRBJ1-1, with TRBD1 matching 8 bases. J was trimmed by 1 base and V by 4 bases; bases with no gene match: 2. CDR1 and CDR2 (germline): SGHTA, FQGTGA. The CDR3 length is 14 residues. The CDR3 loop is CASSSTGENTEAFF. The CDR3 DNA reads as TGTGCCAGCAGCTCGACAGGGGAGAACACTGAAGCTTTCTTT.